This TCR beta chain was documented in a study of PD-1 and CTLA-4 blockade in melanoma (dated by TCRdb to the early 2020s). A note on the overall study: In patients with melanoma, the researchers looked at the effects of CTLA-4 blockade versus PD-1 blockade on the CD8 T cell response that was melanoma-reactive.

Receptor libraries were prepared by the immunoSEQ multiplex PCR assay. Here the immuneACCESS table is served through TCRdb, limited to in-frame sequences with V and J called. Missing clones are a known gap in these copies; in checked studies unresolved V genes cover under half, and the rest lacks a known reason. The sample table lists tens of thousands of clones, around 88% of them with a count of one. The top ten hold almost 8% of the sample. Concerning this clone itself: It lacks a known antigen. Per-base qualities were not stored, and no clone one base away is much larger.

Via the germline V gene, CDR1 is MNHEY and CDR2 SVGEGT. The V end loses 2 bases and the J end loses 4 bases, and a stretch of 6 bases separates them. CDR3 length: 13 amino acids, cysteine to phenylalanine. CDR3 DNA only is kept here, 39 bases in frame from base 1. The TCR was taken from a human donor with melanoma. This chain joins TRBV6-2 or TRBV6-3 to TRBJ2-4; the D gene identity is not certain. The sequencing used CD8+ T cells from peripheral blood, collected before anti-PD-1 treatment. Here the CDR3 is given as CASSYPGKNIQYF. Read as DNA, the sequence is TGTGCCAGCAGTTACCCCGGGAAAAACATTCAGTACTTC.